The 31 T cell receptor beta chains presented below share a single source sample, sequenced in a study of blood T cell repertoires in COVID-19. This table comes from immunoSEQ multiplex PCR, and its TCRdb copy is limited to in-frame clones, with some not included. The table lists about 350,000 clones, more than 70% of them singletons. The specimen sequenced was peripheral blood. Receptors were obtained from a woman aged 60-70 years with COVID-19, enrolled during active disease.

CDR3 in amino acids: CASSRDSATNEKLFF. In DNA, the CDR3 is TGCGCCAGCAGTCGGGACAGCGCAACTAATGAAAAACTGTTTTTT. J is TRBJ1-4 and V is TRBV5-1, with 7 bases aligning to TRBD1. This CDR3 spans 15 amino acids. The germline CDR1 and CDR2 sequences are SGHRS and YFSETQ. The V segment lost 5 bases and the J segment 0 bases; nucleotides outside the gene matches: 4.

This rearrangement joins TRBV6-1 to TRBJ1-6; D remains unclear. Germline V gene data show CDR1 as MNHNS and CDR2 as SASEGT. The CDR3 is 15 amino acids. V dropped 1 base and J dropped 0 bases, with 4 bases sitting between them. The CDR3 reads CASSEGNSYNSPLHF. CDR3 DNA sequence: TGTGCCAGCAGTGAAGGTAACTCCTATAATTCACCCCTCCACTTT.

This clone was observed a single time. CDR3 residues: CSPGGGTEAFF. The DNA of the CDR3 is TGCAGCCCGGGAGGGGGTACTGAAGCTTTCTTT. This chain joins TRBV20-1 and TRBJ1-1; a weak D match, TRBD1 (6 bases). CDR3 length equals 11 residues. The germline V gene encodes CDR1 DFQATT and CDR2 SNEGSKA (reference sequence).

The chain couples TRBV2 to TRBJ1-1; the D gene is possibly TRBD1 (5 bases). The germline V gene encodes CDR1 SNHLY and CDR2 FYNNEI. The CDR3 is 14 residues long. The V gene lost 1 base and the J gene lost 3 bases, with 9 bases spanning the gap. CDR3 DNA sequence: TGTGCCAGCAGTGAAGTAAGACAGTACACTGAAGCTTTCTTT. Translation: CASSEVRQYTEAFF. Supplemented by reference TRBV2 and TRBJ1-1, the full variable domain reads EPEVTQTPSHQVTQMGQEVILRCVPISNHLYFYWYRQILGQKVEFLVSFYNNEISEKSEIFDDQFSVERPDGSNFTLKIRSTKLEDSAMYFCASSEVRQYTEAFFGQGTRLTVV.

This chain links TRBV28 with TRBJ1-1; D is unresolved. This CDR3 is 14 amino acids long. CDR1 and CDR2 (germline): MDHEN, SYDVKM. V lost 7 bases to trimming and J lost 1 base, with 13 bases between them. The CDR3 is CASNPDNPNTEAFF. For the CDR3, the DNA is TGTGCCAGCAATCCTGACAACCCGAACACTGAAGCTTTCTTT.

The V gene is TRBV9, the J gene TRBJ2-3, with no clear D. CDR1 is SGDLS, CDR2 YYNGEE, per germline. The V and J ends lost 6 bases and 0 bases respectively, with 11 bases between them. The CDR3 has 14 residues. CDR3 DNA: TGTGCCAGCACCGGTAGAGTTAGCACAGATACGCAGTATTTT. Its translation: CASTGRVSTDTQYF.

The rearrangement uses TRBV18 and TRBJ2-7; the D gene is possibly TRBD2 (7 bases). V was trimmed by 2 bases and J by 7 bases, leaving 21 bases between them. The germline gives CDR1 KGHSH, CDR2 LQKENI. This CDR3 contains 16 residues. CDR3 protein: CASSPFSGGRSGEQYF. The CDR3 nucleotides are TGTGCCAGCTCACCATTTTCGGGGGGCCGGTCGGGTGAGCAGTACTTC.

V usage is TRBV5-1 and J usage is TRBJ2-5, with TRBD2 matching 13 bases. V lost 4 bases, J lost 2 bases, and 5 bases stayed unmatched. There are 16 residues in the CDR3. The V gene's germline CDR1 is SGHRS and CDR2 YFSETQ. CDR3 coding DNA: TGCGCCAGCAGCCCTAGGACTAGCGGGGGACAAGAGACCCAGTACTTC. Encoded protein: CASSPRTSGGQETQYF.

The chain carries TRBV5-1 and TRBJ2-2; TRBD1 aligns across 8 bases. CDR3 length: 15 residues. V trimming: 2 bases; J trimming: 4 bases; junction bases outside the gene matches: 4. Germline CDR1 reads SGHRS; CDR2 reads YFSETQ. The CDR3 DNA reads TGCGCCAGCAGCTTTCAGGGGGCGAGCACCGGGGAGCTGTTTTTT. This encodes CASSFQGASTGELFF. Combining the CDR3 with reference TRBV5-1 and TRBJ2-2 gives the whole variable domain KAGVTQTPRYLIKTRGQQVTLSCSPISGHRSVSWYQQTPGQGLQFLFEYFSETQRNKGNFPGRFSGRQFSNSRSEMNVSTLELGDSALYLCASSFQGASTGELFFGEGSRLTVL.

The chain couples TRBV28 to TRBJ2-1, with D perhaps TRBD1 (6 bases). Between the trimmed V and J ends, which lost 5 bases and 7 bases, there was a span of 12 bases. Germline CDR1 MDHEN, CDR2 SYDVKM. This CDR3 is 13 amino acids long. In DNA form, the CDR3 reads TGTGCCAGCAGTGGTAGACAGGCTAATGAGCAGTTCTTC. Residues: CASSGRQANEQFF.

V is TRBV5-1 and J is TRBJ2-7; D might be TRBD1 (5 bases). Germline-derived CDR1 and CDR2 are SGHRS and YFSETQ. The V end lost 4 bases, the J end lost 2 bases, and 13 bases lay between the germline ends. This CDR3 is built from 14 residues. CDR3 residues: CASSLGHGAYEQYF. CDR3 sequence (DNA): TGCGCCAGCAGCCTCGGACACGGAGCCTACGAGCAGTACTTC.

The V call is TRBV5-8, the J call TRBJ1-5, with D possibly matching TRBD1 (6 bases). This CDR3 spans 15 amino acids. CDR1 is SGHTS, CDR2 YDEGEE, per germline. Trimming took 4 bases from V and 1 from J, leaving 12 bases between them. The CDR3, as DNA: TGTGCCAGCAGCCCAGGGGAGCTAAGCAATCAGCCCCAGCATTTT. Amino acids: CASSPGELSNQPQHF.

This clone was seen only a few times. The CDR3 here is CASSPDTGELFF. CDR3 sequence (DNA): TGTGCCAGCAGTCCCGACACCGGGGAGCTGTTTTTT. This chain joins TRBV27 and TRBJ2-2; D unresolved. There are 12 residues in the CDR3. V lost 5 bases and J lost 3, with 4 bases in between. The germline V gene encodes CDR1 MNHEY and CDR2 SMNVEV (reference sequence).

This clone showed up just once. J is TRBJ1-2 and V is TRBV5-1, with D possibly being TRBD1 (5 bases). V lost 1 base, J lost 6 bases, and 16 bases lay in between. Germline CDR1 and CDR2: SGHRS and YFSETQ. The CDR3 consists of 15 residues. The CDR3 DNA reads TGCGCCAGCAGCTTGAGGGACTCTACGGGTCATGGCTACACCTTC. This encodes CASSLRDSTGHGYTF.

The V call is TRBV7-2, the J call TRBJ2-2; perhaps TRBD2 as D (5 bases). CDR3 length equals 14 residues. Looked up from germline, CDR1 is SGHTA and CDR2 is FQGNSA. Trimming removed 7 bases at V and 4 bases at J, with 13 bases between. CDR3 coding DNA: TGTGCCAGCAACCTGTACACTAGCACCGGGGAGCTGTTTTTT. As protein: CASNLYTSTGELFF.

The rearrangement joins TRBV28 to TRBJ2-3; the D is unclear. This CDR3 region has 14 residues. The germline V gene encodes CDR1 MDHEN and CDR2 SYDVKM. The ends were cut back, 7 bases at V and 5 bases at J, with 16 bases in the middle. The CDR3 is CASKLEKMGDTQYF. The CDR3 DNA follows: TGTGCCAGCAAGTTGGAGAAAATGGGAGATACGCAGTATTTT.

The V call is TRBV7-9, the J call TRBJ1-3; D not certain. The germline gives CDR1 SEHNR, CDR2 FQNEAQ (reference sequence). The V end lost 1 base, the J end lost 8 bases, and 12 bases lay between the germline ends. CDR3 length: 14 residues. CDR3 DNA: TGTGCCAGCAGCTTAGATTTGGGCCATGACACCATATATTTT. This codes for CASSLDLGHDTIYF.

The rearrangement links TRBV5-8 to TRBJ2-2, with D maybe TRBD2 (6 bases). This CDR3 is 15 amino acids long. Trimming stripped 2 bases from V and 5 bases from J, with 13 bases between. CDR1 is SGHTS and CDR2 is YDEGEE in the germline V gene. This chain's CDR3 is CASSLWDGGTGELFF. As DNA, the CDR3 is TGTGCCAGCAGCTTATGGGACGGAGGGACCGGGGAGCTGTTTTTT. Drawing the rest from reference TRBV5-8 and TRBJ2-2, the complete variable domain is EAGVTQSPTHLIKTRGQQATLRCSPISGHTSVYWYQQALGLGLQFLLWYDEGEERNRGNFPPRFSGRQFPNYSSELNVNALELEDSALYLCASSLWDGGTGELFFGEGSRLTVL.

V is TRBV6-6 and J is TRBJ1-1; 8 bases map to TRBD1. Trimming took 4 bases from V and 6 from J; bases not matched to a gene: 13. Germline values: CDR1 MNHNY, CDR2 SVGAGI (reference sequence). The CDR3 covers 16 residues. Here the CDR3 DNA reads TGTGCCAGCAGTTCCACGACAGGGGCAAGATTAGCTGAAGCTTTCTTT. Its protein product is CASSSTTGARLAEAFF.

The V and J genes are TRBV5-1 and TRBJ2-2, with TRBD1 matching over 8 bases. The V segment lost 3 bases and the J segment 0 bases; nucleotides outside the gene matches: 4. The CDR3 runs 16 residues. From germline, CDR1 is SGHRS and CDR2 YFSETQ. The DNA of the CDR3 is TGCGCCAGCAGCTATCGGACAGGGTCGAACACCGGGGAGCTGTTTTTT. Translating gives CASSYRTGSNTGELFF.

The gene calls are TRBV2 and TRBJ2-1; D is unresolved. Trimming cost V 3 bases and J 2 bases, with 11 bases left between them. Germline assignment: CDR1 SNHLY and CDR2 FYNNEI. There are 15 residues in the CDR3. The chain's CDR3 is CASSEGRSPYNEQFF. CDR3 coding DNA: TGTGCCAGCAGTGAGGGCAGGTCCCCCTACAATGAGCAGTTCTTC.

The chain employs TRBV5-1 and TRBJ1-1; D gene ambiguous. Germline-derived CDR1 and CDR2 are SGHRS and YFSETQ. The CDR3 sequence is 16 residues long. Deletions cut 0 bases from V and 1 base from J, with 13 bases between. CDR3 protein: CASSLGGGYPNTEAFF. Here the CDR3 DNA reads TGCGCCAGCAGCTTGGGTGGAGGATACCCGAACACTGAAGCTTTCTTT.

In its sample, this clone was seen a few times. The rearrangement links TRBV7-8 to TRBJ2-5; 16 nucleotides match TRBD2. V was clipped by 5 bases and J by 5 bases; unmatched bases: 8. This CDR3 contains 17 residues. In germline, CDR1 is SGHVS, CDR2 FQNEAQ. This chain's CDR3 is CASSLGTSGGARETQYF. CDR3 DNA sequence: TGTGCCAGCAGCCTGGGGACTAGCGGGGGGGCCCGGGAGACCCAGTACTTC.

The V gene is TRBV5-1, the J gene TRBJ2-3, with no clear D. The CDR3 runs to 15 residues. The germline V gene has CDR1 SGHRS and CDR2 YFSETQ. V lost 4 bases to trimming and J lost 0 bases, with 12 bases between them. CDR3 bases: TGCGCCAGCAGCCCAGTATTAGCTAGCACAGATACGCAGTATTTT. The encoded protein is CASSPVLASTDTQYF.

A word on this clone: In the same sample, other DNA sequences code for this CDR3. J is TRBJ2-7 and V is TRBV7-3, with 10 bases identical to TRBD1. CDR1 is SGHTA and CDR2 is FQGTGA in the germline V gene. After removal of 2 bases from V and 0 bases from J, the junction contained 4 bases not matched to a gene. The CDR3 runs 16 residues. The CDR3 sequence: CASSLFGTGVSYEQYF. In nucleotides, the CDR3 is TGTGCCAGCAGCTTATTCGGGACAGGGGTCTCCTACGAGCAGTACTTC.

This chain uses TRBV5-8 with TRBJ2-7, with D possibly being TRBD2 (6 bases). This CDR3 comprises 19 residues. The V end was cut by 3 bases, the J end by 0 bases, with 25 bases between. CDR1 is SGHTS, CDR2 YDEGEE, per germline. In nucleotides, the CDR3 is TGTGCCAGCAGCTGGGGGTTCGGTGCGGGGACGTTAAGCTCCTACGAGCAGTACTTC. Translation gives CASSWGFGAGTLSSYEQYF.

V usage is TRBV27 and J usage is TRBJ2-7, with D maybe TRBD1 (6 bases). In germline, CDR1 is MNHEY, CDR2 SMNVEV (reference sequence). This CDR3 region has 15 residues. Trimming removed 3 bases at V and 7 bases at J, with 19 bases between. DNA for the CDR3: TGTGCCAGCAGTTTTCTGGGGACACAAAGCGGTGAGCAGTACTTC. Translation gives CASSFLGTQSGEQYF.

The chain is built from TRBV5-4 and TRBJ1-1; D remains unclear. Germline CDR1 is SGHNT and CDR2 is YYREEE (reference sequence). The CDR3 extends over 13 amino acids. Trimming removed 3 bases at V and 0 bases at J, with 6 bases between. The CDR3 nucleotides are TGTGCCAGCAGCTCCCTACTGAACACTGAAGCTTTCTTT. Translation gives CASSSLLNTEAFF.

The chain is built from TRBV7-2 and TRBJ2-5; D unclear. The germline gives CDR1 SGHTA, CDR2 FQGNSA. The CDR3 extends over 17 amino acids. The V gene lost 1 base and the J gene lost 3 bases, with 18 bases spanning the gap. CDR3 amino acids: CASSLVVVGGPKETQYF. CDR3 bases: TGTGCCAGCAGCTTAGTTGTGGTCGGTGGGCCGAAAGAGACCCAGTACTTC.

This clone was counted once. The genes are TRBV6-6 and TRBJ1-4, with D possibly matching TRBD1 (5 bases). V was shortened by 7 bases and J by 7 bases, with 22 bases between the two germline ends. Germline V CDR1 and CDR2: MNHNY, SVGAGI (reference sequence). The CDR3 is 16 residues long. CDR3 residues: CASKGRVVGKGEKLFF. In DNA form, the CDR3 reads TGTGCCAGCAAGGGGAGGGTCGTCGGGAAAGGTGAAAAACTGTTTTTT.

The CDR3: CASSDGQGSYNEQFF. The DNA for the CDR3 is TGTGCCAGCAGTGATGGACAGGGGAGTTACAATGAGCAGTTCTTC. The chain employs TRBV2 and TRBJ2-1; 9 bases are a match to TRBD1. With 3 bases clipped from V and 4 bases from J, the junction kept 4 bases outside the gene matches. The CDR3 runs to 15 residues. Germline V CDR1 and CDR2: SNHLY, FYNNEI.